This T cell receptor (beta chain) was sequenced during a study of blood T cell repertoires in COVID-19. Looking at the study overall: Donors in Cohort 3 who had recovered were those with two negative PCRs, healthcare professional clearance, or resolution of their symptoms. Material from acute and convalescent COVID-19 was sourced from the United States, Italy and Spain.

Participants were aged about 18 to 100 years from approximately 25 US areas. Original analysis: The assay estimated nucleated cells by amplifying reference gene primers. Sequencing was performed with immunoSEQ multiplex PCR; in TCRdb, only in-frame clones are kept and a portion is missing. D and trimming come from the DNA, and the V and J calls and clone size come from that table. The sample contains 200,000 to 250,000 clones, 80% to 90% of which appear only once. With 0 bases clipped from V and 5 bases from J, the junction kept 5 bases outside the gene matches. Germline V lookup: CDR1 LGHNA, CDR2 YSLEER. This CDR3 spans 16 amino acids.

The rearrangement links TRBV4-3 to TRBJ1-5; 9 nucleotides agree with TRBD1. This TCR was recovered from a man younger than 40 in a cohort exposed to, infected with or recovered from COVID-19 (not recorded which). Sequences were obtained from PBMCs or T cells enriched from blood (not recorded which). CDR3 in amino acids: CASSQDRGQGDQPQHF. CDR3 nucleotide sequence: TGCGCCAGCAGCCAAGACAGGGGACAGGGTGATCAGCCCCAGCATTTT.